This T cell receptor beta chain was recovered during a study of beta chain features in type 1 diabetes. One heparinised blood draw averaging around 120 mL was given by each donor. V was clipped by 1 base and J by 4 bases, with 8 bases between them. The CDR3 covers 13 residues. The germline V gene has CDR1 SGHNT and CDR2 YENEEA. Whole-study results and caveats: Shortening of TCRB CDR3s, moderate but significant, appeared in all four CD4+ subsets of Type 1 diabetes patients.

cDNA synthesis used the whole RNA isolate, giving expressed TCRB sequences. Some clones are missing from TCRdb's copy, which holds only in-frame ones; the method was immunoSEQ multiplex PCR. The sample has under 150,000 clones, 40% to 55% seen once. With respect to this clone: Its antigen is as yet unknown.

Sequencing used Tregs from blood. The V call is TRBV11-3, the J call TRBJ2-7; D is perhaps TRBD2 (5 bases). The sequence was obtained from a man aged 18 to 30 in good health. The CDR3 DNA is TGTGCCAGCAGCTTAGCGCCGGGGTACGAGCAGTACTTC. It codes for CASSLAPGYEQYF.